This TCR beta chain was identified during a study of cytomegalovirus exposure and HLA in healthy donors. Study summary: As released early, the data held 65 million to 90 million unique TCRs from HLA-typed donors.

Donors were ostensibly healthy at sampling, although undocumented immune exposures were probable. Overall study results and limits: It was reportedly the case that the classifier diagnosed cytomegalovirus status with high specificity and sensitivity.

Turning to this clone: Antigen: not known.

The PCR employed 60 Vbeta primers together with 13 Jbeta primers. Libraries were prepared by immunoSEQ multiplex PCR; TCRdb keeps only in-frame clonotypes and omits some of them. The sample lists 150,000 to 200,000 clones; just over 70% were seen once. Germline V gene data show CDR1 as SGHDN and CDR2 as FVKESK. V was cut by 1 base and J by 0 bases, with 9 bases left in between. The CDR3 is 15 residues long. The rearrangement uses TRBV14 and TRBJ2-5; D gene uncertain. This receptor was taken from a human donor in good health. Sequencing used PBMCs. This CDR3 is CASSQGLQYQETQYF. The CDR3 region has the DNA TGTGCCAGCAGCCAAGGACTCCAGTACCAAGAGACCCAGTACTTC.